The 21 T cell receptor beta chains given below trace back to one sample, sequenced in a study of cytomegalovirus exposure and HLA in healthy donors. Primers included in the PCR were 60 Vbeta and 13 Jbeta primers. Assay: immunoSEQ multiplex PCR; the TCRdb copy retains only in-frame clones and omits some. The sample has roughly 120,000 clones, 75% to 80% seen once. The specimen sequenced was PBMCs. All receptors derive from a man aged 40-50 years in good health and CMV-seronegative.

The chain carries TRBV7-2 and TRBJ2-7, with 11 bases aligning to TRBD2. Germline-derived CDR1 and CDR2 are SGHTA and FQGNSA. The CDR3 sequence is 15 residues long. After removal of 5 bases from V and 7 bases from J, the junction contained 10 bases not matched to a gene. DNA for the CDR3: TGTGCCAGCAGCATATCCGGGACTAGCGGCTATGAGCAGTACTTC. Translated: CASSISGTSGYEQYF.

The chain couples TRBV7-2 to TRBJ1-5, with no clear D. Germline V gene data show CDR1 as SGHTA and CDR2 as FQGNSA. The germline V and J ends were trimmed by 5 bases and 4 bases, with 15 bases remaining between them. This CDR3 is 15 amino acids long. CDR3 in amino acids: CASSRSESLNQPQHF. The CDR3 DNA reads TGTGCCAGCAGCCGGAGCGAGTCCCTAAATCAGCCCCAGCATTTT.

This chain uses TRBV7-3 with TRBJ2-7; a weak D match, TRBD1 (6 bases). This CDR3 contains 14 residues. Between the trimmed V and J ends, which lost 0 bases and 6 bases, there was a span of 12 bases. In germline, CDR1 is SGHTA, CDR2 FQGTGA. This CDR3 is CASSLTLQGGEQYF. The CDR3 DNA reads TGTGCCAGCAGCTTAACGTTACAGGGCGGCGAGCAGTACTTC. The complete variable domain, with remaining parts taken from reference TRBV7-3 and TRBJ2-7, reads GAGVSQTPSNKVTEKGKYVELRCDPISGHTALYWYRQSLGQGPEFLIYFQGTGAADDSGLPNDRFFAVRPEGSVSTLKIQRTERGDSAVYLCASSLTLQGGEQYFGPGTRLTVT.

This clone was observed once. The chain links TRBV7-3 to TRBJ2-1, with 7 nucleotides matching TRBD2. The CDR3 covers 16 residues. From germline, CDR1 is SGHTA and CDR2 FQGTGA. The V segment lost 5 bases and the J segment 5 bases; nucleotides outside the gene matches: 12. The CDR3 loop reads CASSPLSAGMHNEQFF. CDR3 DNA: TGTGCCAGCAGCCCGCTGTCAGCGGGGATGCACAATGAGCAGTTCTTC.

V is TRBV4-2 and J is TRBJ2-1, with 8 positions matching TRBD2. Germline V gives CDR1 LGHNA, CDR2 YNFKEQ. This CDR3 contains 13 residues. The V gene end was trimmed by 0 bases and the J gene end by 10 bases; junction bases not matched to a gene: 2. The CDR3 nucleotides are TGTGCCAGCAGCCAAGAAGGCGGGGGGGAGCAGTTCTTC. It translates to CASSQEGGGEQFF.

The chain couples TRBV19 to TRBJ1-6; D gene uncertain. Trimming removed 7 bases from V and 5 bases from J, with 18 bases in between. The CDR3 has 16 residues. Germline values: CDR1 LNHDA, CDR2 SQIVND (reference sequence). The CDR3 DNA is TGTGCCAGTACTTCCGGCTTGACGCGGGATAATTCACCCCTCCACTTT. It translates to CASTSGLTRDNSPLHF.

The DNA for the CDR3 is TGTGCCAGCAGCTCCTGGACAGGGTCGATCATCGGGGAGCTGTTTTTT. It translates to CASSSWTGSIIGELFF. V is TRBV11-2 and J is TRBJ2-2, with 8 positions matching TRBD1. This CDR3 has 16 amino acids. Unmatched junction bases numbered 11, after V lost 4 bases and J lost 7 bases. Per the germline V gene, CDR1 is SGHAT and CDR2 is FQNNGV.

This clone was found a few times. This sequence joins TRBV30 and TRBJ2-5; the match to TRBD2 covers 7 bases. V dropped 5 bases and J dropped 3; count of bases not matched to a gene: 9. CDR3 length: 14 amino acids. Germline loops: CDR1 GTSNPN, CDR2 SVGIG (reference sequence). The CDR3 coding sequence is TGTGCCTGGGGCAGGGAACTAGCGAAAGAGACCCAGTACTTC. The encoded protein is CAWGRELAKETQYF.

The chain has TRBV28 and TRBJ1-1; no reliable D call. The CDR3 runs 14 residues. Trimming stripped 10 bases from V and 0 bases from J, with 15 bases between. Germline V CDR1 and CDR2: MDHEN, SYDVKM. CDR3 bases: TGTGCCACCCTCAGGCCAGCCGTGAACACTGAAGCTTTCTTT. Its translation is CATLRPAVNTEAFF.

This clone was recorded once. The chain employs TRBV20-1 and TRBJ2-7; D gene unclear. There are 10 residues in the CDR3. With 5 bases removed from V and 4 bases from J, the gap between germline ends came to 6 bases. Germline V lookup: CDR1 DFQATT, CDR2 SNEGSKA (reference sequence). The CDR3 DNA is TGCAGTGCTGGCAGTTACGAGCAGTACTTC. It encodes CSAGSYEQYF.

The chain is built from TRBV6-5 and TRBJ2-3; D is possibly TRBD2 (5 bases). This CDR3 spans 14 amino acids. Germline V gives CDR1 MNHEY, CDR2 SVGAGI. V gave up 4 bases and J gave up 3 bases, with 11 bases separating them. The CDR3 loop reads CASSFAPGTDTQYF. CDR3 DNA sequence: TGTGCCAGCAGTTTCGCCCCGGGGACAGATACGCAGTATTTT.

The chain has TRBV29-1 and TRBJ2-7; a weak D match, TRBD1 (5 bases). The CDR3 consists of 13 residues. Trimming stripped 4 bases from V and 4 bases from J, with 14 bases between. Germline-derived CDR1 and CDR2 are SQVTM and ANQGSEA. For the CDR3, the DNA is TGCAGCGTTGGCCTACAGGCAGGATACGAGCAGTACTTC. Amino acids: CSVGLQAGYEQYF.

This clone turned up a few times. The gene calls are TRBV16 and TRBJ1-3; the match to TRBD1 covers 8 bases. CDR3 length: 16 residues. CDR1 KGHSY and CDR2 FQNENV come from the germline V gene. The V segment lost 0 bases and the J segment 8 bases; nucleotides outside the gene matches: 9. The CDR3: CASSQSTGQGTDTIYF. The CDR3 region has the DNA TGTGCCAGCAGCCAATCGACCGGACAGGGTACCGACACCATATATTTT. The full variable domain, completed using reference TRBV16 and TRBJ1-3, is GEEVAQTPKHLVRGEGQKAKLYCAPIKGHSYVFWYQQVLKNEFKFLISFQNENVFDETGMPKERFSAKCLPNSPCSLEIQATKLEDSAVYFCASSQSTGQGTDTIYFGEGSWLTVV.

This chain links TRBV5-5 with TRBJ2-2; D might be TRBD1 (6 bases). Looked up from germline, CDR1 is SGHKS and CDR2 is YYEKEE (reference sequence). V lost 0 bases to trimming and J lost 0 bases, with 6 bases between them. The CDR3 sequence is 15 residues long. The CDR3: CASSLAGANTGELFF. In nucleotides, the CDR3 is TGTGCCAGCAGCTTGGCAGGGGCGAACACCGGGGAGCTGTTTTTT.

The chain employs TRBV29-1 and TRBJ2-2; D is ambiguous. Deletions cut 0 bases from V and 7 bases from J, with 6 bases between. The CDR3 runs 12 residues. From germline, CDR1 is SQVTM and CDR2 ANQGSEA. Here the CDR3 reads CSVEDPGGELFF. The CDR3 DNA follows: TGCAGCGTTGAAGATCCGGGCGGGGAGCTGTTTTTT.

Judged by abundance, this clone is medium-sized. The chain joins TRBV10-3 to TRBJ2-2; D gene uncertain. The CDR3 has 14 residues. V was pared by 8 bases and J by 0 bases, with 10 bases between. The germline gives CDR1 ENHRY, CDR2 SYGVKD. The chain's CDR3 is CAIGKTSNTGELFF. CDR3 sequence (DNA): TGTGCCATCGGAAAGACTTCGAACACCGGGGAGCTGTTTTTT.

This rearrangement joins TRBV25-1 to TRBJ2-3; 8 bases agree with TRBD1. The CDR3 runs 14 residues. Germline-derived CDR1 and CDR2 are MGHDK and SYGVNS. With V trimmed by 4 bases and J by 3 bases, 3 bases remained unmatched. The CDR3 sequence: CASSVGQGTDTQYF. CDR3 nucleotide sequence: TGTGCCAGCAGTGTAGGACAGGGAACAGATACGCAGTATTTT.

This chain connects TRBV2 to TRBJ1-2; 9 nucleotides line up with TRBD1. The CDR3 is made up of 12 amino acids. CDR1 and CDR2 (germline): SNHLY, FYNNEI. V trimming: 10 bases; J trimming: 7 bases; junction bases outside the gene matches: 7. The DNA for the CDR3 is TGTGCCACCACAGGGGGCCTCGTTGGCTACACCTTC. This encodes CATTGGLVGYTF. Drawing the rest from reference TRBV2 and TRBJ1-2, the complete variable domain is EPEVTQTPSHQVTQMGQEVILRCVPISNHLYFYWYRQILGQKVEFLVSFYNNEISEKSEIFDDQFSVERPDGSNFTLKIRSTKLEDSAMYFCATTGGLVGYTFGSGTRLTVV.

The chain links TRBV5-1 to TRBJ2-4, with 10 bases aligning to TRBD1. The CDR3 covers 15 residues. CDR1 is SGHRS, CDR2 YFSETQ, per germline. Trimming took 3 bases from V and 6 from J; bases not matched to a gene: 6. The DNA for the CDR3 is TGCGCCAGCAGCTCAAGACAGGGGGCGGGAAACATTCAGTACTTC. This sequence encodes CASSSRQGAGNIQYF.

This sequence joins TRBV6-4 and TRBJ2-3, with a possible D match to TRBD2 (5 bases). The CDR3 is 14 amino acids. The ends were cut back, 0 bases at V and 4 bases at J, with 8 bases in the middle. In germline, CDR1 is MRHNA, CDR2 SNTAGT. CDR3 nucleotide sequence: TGTGCCAGCAGTGACTCGGACTGGGCAGATACGCAGTATTTT. Amino acids: CASSDSDWADTQYF.

This clone was seen more than once but under ten times. The rearrangement links TRBV23-1 to TRBJ1-5; 8 nucleotides match TRBD1. TRBV23-1 counts as an open reading frame of uncertain function. V gave up 8 bases and J gave up 2 bases; unmatched junction bases: 5. The length of the CDR3 is 14 residues. In nucleotides, the CDR3 is TGCGCCAGCGGAGACAGGGGTGGCAATCAGCCCCAGCATTTT. This codes for CASGDRGGNQPQHF.